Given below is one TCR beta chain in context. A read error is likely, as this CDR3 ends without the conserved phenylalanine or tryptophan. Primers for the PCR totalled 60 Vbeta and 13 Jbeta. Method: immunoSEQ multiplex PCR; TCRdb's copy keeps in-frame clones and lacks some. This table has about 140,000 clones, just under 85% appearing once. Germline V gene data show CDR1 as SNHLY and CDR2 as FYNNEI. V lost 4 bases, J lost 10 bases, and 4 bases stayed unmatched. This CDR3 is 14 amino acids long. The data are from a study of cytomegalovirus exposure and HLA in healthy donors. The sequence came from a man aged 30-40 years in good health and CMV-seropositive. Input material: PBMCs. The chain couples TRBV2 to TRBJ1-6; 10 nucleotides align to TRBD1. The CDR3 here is CASSGGTGESPLHL. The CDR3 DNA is TGTGCCAGCAGTGGGGGGACAGGGGAATCACCCCTCCACCTT.